Shown below are 10 T cell receptor beta chains from a single sample sequenced in a study of T cells after yellow fever vaccination. TCRdb processed the 5' RACE reads anew with MiXCR; each CDR3 protein has one entry. In the table there are some 240,000 distinct CDR3 sequences, around 4.9% of which are singletons. The source material was CD4+ T cells sorted from PBMCs, sampled on the day of the yellow fever booster vaccination. Receptor source: a man between 18 and 29 years old who received the YFV17D yellow fever vaccine.

This clonotype appeared many times. The rearrangement joins TRBV20-1 to TRBJ1-2; no definite D call. CDR3 length: 14 amino acids. The germline V gene encodes CDR1 DFQATT and CDR2 SNEGSKA (reference sequence). V was shortened by 3 bases and J by 3 bases, with 14 bases between the two germline ends. CDR3 amino acids: CSASPGTRYYGYTF. The CDR3 nucleotides are TGCAGTGCTAGCCCTGGCACGCGATACTATGGCTACACCTTC.

This clonotype was observed a few times. The gene calls are TRBV7-9 and TRBJ2-4; the D gene is possibly TRBD2 (5 bases). The CDR3 length is 13 residues. Trimming left V 5 bases short and J 7 bases short, with 12 bases between. From germline, CDR1 is SEHNR and CDR2 FQNEAQ (reference sequence). CDR3 sequence reads: CASSPEDLNIQYF. The CDR3 nucleotides read TGTGCCAGCAGCCCGGAGGATTTGAACATTCAGTACTTC.

The rearrangement links TRBV6-2 or TRBV6-3 to TRBJ1-1; 8 bases are shared with TRBD1. The CDR3 is made up of 14 amino acids. The V and J ends lost 6 bases and 3 bases, in that order; junction bases with no gene match: 6. Germline V CDR1 and CDR2: MNHEY, SVGEGT. CDR3 DNA sequence: TGTGCCAGCAGCGGACAGGGACAGTACACTGAAGCTTTCTTT. It specifies CASSGQGQYTEAFF.

V and J are TRBV21-1 and TRBJ1-1; the DNA was not used to check the table's D call, TRBD1. TRBV21-1 is a documented pseudogene. The length of the CDR3 is 15 residues. The CDR3 coding sequence is TGTGCCAGCAGCTCCCCAGGAGAGGACGACACTGAAGCTTTCTTT. Amino acids: CASSSPGEDDTEAFF.

The V and J genes are TRBV20-1 and TRBJ1-3, with D perhaps matching TRBD1 (6 bases). This CDR3 has 13 residues. V gave up 5 bases and J gave up 4 bases, with 12 bases separating them. Looked up from germline, CDR1 is DFQATT and CDR2 is SNEGSKA (reference sequence). DNA for the CDR3: TGCAGTGCTCCGGACAGCTCCGGAAACACCATATATTTT. Its protein is CSAPDSSGNTIYF.

In this sample, this clonotype turned up a few times. The J gene is TRBJ2-3, the V gene TRBV28; TRBD1 agrees at 9 bases. Germline trimming cut 6 bases from V and 4 bases from J; bases unmatched to any gene: 8. The CDR3 sequence is 15 residues long. Germline CDR1 reads MDHEN; CDR2 reads SYDVKM. CDR3 in DNA: TGTGCCAGCAGCACCGGGACAGGGTTTTCAGATACGCAGTATTTT. As protein: CASSTGTGFSDTQYF.

This clonotype was counted only a few times. V and J are TRBV15 and TRBJ1-2; D gene uncertain. The CDR3 is 14 amino acids. Germline CDR1 and CDR2: LNHNV and YYDKDF (reference sequence). V was pared by 1 base and J by 2 bases, with 8 bases between. CDR3: CATSRVGENYGYTF. As DNA, the CDR3 is TGTGCCACCAGCAGAGTGGGAGAAAACTATGGCTACACCTTC.

Note on this clonotype: The CDR3 ends on some other residue instead of the conserved phenylalanine or tryptophan, so this is likely a read error. This chain joins TRBV24-1 and TRBJ1-2; TRBD1 might be the D (6 bases). The length of the CDR3 is 14 residues. Germline CDR1 reads KGHDR; CDR2 reads SFDVKD. V was clipped by 10 bases and J by 0 bases, with 14 bases between them. The CDR3 spells CATRTAATNYGYTL. In DNA, the CDR3 is TGTGCCACGCGGACAGCCGCGACTAACTATGGCTACACCCTC.

This clonotype was counted ten times or more. The chain employs TRBV20-1 and TRBJ1-5; possibly TRBD1 for D (5 bases). Between the trimmed V and J ends, which lost 6 bases and 5 bases, there was a span of 17 bases. There are 14 residues in the CDR3. The V gene's germline CDR1 is DFQATT and CDR2 SNEGSKA (reference sequence). Here the CDR3 reads CSARSGVGDQPQHF. The CDR3, as DNA: TGCAGTGCCCGTAGCGGGGTAGGGGATCAGCCCCAGCATTTT.

This clonotype has ten or more counts. The chain has TRBV29-1 and TRBJ2-3; TRBD2 matches 8 bases. Germline assignment: CDR1 SQVTM and CDR2 ANQGSEA. The CDR3 loop spans 15 amino acids. With V trimmed by 3 bases and J by 2 bases, 7 bases remained unmatched. As DNA, the CDR3 is TGCAGCGTTGAGGGGGGAGCGGGGGCCACAGATACGCAGTATTTT. Protein product: CSVEGGAGATDTQYF.